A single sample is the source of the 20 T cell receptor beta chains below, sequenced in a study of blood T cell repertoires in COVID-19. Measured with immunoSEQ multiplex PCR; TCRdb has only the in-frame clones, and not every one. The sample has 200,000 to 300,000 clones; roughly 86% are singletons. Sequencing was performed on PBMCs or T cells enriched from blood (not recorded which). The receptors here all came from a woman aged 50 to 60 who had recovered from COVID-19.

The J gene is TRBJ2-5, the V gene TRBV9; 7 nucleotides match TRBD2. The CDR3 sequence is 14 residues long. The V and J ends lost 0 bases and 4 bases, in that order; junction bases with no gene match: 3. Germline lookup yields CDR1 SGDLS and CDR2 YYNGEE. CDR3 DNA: TGTGCCAGCAGCGTAGGAGGGAGGGGAGAGACCCAGTACTTC. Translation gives CASSVGGRGETQYF.

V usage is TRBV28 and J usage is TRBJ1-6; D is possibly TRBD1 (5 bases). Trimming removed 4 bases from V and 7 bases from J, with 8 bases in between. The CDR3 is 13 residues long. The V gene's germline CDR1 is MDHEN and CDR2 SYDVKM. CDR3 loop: CASSWGENSPLHF. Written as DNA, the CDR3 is TGTGCCAGCAGTTGGGGGGAAAATTCACCCCTCCACTTT.

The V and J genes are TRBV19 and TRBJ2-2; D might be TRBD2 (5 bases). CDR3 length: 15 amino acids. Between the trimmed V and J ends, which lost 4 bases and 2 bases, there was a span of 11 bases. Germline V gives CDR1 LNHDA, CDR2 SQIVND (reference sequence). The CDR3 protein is CASSRPGLNTGELFF. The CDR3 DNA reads TGTGCCAGTAGTAGGCCAGGACTTAACACCGGGGAGCTGTTTTTT.

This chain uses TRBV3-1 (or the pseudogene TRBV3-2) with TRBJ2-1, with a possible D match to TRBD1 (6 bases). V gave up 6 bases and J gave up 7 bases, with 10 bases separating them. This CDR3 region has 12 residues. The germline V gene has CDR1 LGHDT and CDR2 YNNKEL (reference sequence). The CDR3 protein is CASRSGVNEQFF. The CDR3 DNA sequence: TGTGCCAGCAGATCAGGGGTTAATGAGCAGTTCTTC.

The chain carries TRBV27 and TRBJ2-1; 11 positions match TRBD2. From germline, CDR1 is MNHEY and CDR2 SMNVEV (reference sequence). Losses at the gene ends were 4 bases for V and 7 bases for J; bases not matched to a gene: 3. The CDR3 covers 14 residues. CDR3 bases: TGTGCCAGCAGTTCCACTAGCGGGAGTAATGAGCAGTTCTTC. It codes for CASSSTSGSNEQFF.

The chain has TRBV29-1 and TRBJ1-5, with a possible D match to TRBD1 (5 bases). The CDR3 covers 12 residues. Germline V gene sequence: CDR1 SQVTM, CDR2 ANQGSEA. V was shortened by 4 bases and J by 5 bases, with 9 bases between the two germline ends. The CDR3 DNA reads TGCAGCGTTGCTGGGGGGGATCAGCCCCAGCATTTT. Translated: CSVAGGDQPQHF.

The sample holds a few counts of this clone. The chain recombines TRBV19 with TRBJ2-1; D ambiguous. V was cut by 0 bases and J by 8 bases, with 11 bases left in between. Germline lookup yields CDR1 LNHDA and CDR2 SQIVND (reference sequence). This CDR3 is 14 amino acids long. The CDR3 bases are TGTGCCAGTAGTATAGATATTAGCAGTTATGAGCAGTTCTTC. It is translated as CASSIDISSYEQFF. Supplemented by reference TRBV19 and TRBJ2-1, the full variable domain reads DGGITQSPKYLFRKEGQNVTLSCEQNLNHDAMYWYRQDPGQGLRLIYYSQIVNDFQKGDIAEGYSVSREKKESFPLTVTSAQKNPTAFYLCASSIDISSYEQFFGPGTRLTVL.

The CDR3 spells CASSPGWAGNTEAFF. The CDR3, as DNA: TGTGCCAGCAGCCCTGGGTGGGCGGGGAACACTGAAGCTTTCTTT. The J gene is TRBJ1-1, the V gene TRBV7-2, with D uncertain. The CDR3 covers 15 residues. Between the trimmed V and J ends, which lost 5 bases and 1 base, there was a span of 14 bases. Germline V gene sequence: CDR1 SGHTA, CDR2 FQGNSA.

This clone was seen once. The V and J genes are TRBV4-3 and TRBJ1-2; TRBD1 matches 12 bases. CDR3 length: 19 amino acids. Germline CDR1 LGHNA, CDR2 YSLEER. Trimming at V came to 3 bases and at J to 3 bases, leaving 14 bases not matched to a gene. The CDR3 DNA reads TGCGCCAGCAGCCAGGAGTTACCGGGACAGGGGGCGTTTGACTATGGCTACACCTTC. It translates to CASSQELPGQGAFDYGYTF.

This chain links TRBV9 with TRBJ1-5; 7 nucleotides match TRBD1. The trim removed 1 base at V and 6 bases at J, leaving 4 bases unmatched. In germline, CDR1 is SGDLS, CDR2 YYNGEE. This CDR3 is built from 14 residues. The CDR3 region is CASSVTGDVQPQHF. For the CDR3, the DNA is TGTGCCAGCAGCGTAACAGGGGATGTTCAGCCCCAGCATTTT.

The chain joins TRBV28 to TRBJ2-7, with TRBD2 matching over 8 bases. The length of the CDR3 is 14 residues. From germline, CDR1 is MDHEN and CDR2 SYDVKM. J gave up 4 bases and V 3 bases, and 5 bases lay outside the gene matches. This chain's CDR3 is CASSLVAGRYEQYF. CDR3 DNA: TGTGCCAGCAGTTTGGTAGCGGGAAGATACGAGCAGTACTTC.

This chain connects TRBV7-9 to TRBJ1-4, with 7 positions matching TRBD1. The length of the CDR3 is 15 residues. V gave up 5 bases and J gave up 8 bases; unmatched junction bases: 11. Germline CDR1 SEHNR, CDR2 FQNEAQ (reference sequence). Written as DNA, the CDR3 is TGTGCCAGCAGCGGGACAGCGAATATCGGGGAAAAACTGTTTTTT. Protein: CASSGTANIGEKLFF.

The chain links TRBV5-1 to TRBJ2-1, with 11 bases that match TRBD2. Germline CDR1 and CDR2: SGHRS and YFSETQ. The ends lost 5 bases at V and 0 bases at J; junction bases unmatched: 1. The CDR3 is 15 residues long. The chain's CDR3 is CASSTSGSSYNEQFF. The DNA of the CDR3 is TGCGCCAGCAGTACTAGCGGGAGCTCCTACAATGAGCAGTTCTTC.

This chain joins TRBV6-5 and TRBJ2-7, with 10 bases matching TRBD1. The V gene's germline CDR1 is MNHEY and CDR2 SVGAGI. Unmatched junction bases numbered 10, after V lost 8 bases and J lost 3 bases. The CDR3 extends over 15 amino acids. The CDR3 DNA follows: TGTGCCAGCTGTCAAATCCGGACAGGGGGCTACGAGCAGTACTTC. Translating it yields CASCQIRTGGYEQYF.

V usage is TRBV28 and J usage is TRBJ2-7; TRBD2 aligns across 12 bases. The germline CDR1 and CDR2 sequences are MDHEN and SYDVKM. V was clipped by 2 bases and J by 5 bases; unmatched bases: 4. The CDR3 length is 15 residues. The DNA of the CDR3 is TGTGCCAGCAGTTTACCTAGCGGGAGGGCCCACGAGCAGTACTTC. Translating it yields CASSLPSGRAHEQYF. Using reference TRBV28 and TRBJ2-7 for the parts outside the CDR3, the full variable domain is DVKVTQSSRYLVKRTGEKVFLECVQDMDHENMFWYRQDPGLGLRLIYFSYDVKMKEKGDIPEGYSVSREKKERFSLILESASTNQTSMYLCASSLPSGRAHEQYFGPGTRLTVT.

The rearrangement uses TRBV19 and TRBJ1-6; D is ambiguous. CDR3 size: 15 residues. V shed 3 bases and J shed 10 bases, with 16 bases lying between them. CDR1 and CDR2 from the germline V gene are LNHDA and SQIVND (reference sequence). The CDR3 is CASSIHWEDGSPLHF. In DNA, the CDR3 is TGTGCCAGTAGTATTCATTGGGAGGACGGCTCACCCCTCCACTTT.

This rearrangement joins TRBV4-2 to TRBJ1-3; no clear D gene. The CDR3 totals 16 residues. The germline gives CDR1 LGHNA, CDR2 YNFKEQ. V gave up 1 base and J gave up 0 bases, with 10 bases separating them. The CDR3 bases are TGTGCCAGCAGCCAAGCTAGGTCCTCCTCTGGAAACACCATATATTTT. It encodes CASSQARSSSGNTIYF.

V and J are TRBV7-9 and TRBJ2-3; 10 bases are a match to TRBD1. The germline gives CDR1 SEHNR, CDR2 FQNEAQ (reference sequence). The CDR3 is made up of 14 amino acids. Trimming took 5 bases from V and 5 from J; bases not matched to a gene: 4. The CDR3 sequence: CASSPGQGLDTQYF. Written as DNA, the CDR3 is TGTGCCAGCAGCCCGGGACAGGGGTTAGATACGCAGTATTTT.

CDR3 sequence: CASSYSMEYRGQETQYF. The DNA for the CDR3 is TGTGCCAGCAGTTACTCGATGGAGTACAGGGGGCAAGAGACCCAGTACTTC. The genes are TRBV6-2 or TRBV6-3 and TRBJ2-5, with TRBD1 matching over 8 bases. The CDR3 is made up of 17 amino acids. Germline CDR1 is MNHEY and CDR2 is SVGEGT. V shed 0 bases and J 2 bases; nucleotides not matched to a gene: 8.

This CDR3 is CASSLAAGTGSYEQYF. The DNA for the CDR3 is TGCGCCAGCAGCTTGGCGGCCGGGACAGGGAGTTACGAGCAGTACTTC. This chain links TRBV5-1 with TRBJ2-7, with 9 nucleotides matching TRBD1. CDR3 length: 16 residues. J gave up 4 bases and V 0 bases, and 8 bases lay outside the gene matches. CDR1 SGHRS and CDR2 YFSETQ come from the germline V gene.